What follows are 18 T cell receptor beta chains derived from one specimen sequenced in a study of OX40 agonist ivuxolimab in advanced cancers. The table came from immunoSEQ multiplex PCR; TCRdb's copy has only in-frame clones and leaves some out. The sample holds tens of thousands of clones, around four fifths seen once. The starting material was CD4+ or CD8+ T cells sorted from blood, obtained in a trial of the OX40 agonist ivuxolimab. Source of these receptors: an adult with an advanced solid tumor such as melanoma, head and neck, liver or kidney cancer.

V and J are TRBV18 and TRBJ2-7; D possibly corresponds to TRBD2 (6 bases). V lost 4 bases to trimming and J lost 6 bases, with 19 bases between them. The germline V gene has CDR1 KGHSH and CDR2 LQKENI. The CDR3 is made up of 15 amino acids. Here the CDR3 DNA reads TGTGCCAGCTCACTTAATTCCGGAGGGCGCGGCGAGCAGTACGTC. Amino acids: CASSLNSGGRGEQYV.

This chain joins TRBV5-5 and TRBJ1-5, with a possible D match to TRBD1 (5 bases). The CDR3 has 16 amino acids. V lost 2 bases and J lost 0, with 12 bases in between. Germline loops: CDR1 SGHKS, CDR2 YYEKEE (reference sequence). The DNA for the CDR3 is TGTGCCAGCAGCTTCGGTGGGGGTGGTAGCAATCAGCCCCAGCATTTT. It encodes CASSFGGGGSNQPQHF.

The J gene is TRBJ2-5, the V gene TRBV9; D remains unclear. V was cut by 4 bases and J by 1 base, with 11 bases left in between. The CDR3 is 14 residues long. Germline V gene data show CDR1 as SGDLS and CDR2 as YYNGEE. For the CDR3, the DNA is TGTGCCAGCAGCCCCCGGACGGGCCAAGAGACCCAGTACTTC. It is translated as CASSPRTGQETQYF.

V is TRBV5-3 and J is TRBJ1-4; D gene uncertain. TRBV5-3 is an ORF for which the function is uncertain. V lost 2 bases and J 0 bases, leaving 14 bases between the germline ends. This CDR3 comprises 17 residues. The DNA for the CDR3 is TGTGCCAGAAGCTTATCTGACGGACCCACAACTAATGAAAAACTGTTTTTT. It is translated as CARSLSDGPTTNEKLFF.

The chain employs TRBV5-8 and TRBJ1-1; no clear D. The CDR3 sequence is 15 residues long. Between the trimmed V and J ends, which lost 4 bases and 5 bases, there was a span of 18 bases. The germline V gene has CDR1 SGHTS and CDR2 YDEGEE. CDR3 nucleotides: TGTGCCAGCAGCCCTACGGACCGAGTCGGGACTGAAGCTTTCTTT. Its protein product is CASSPTDRVGTEAFF. The variable domain in full, with the rest retrieved from reference TRBV5-8 and TRBJ1-1, is EAGVTQSPTHLIKTRGQQATLRCSPISGHTSVYWYQQALGLGLQFLLWYDEGEERNRGNFPPRFSGRQFPNYSSELNVNALELEDSALYLCASSPTDRVGTEAFFGQGTRLTVV.

The chain joins TRBV19 to TRBJ1-1; TRBD1 aligns across 8 bases. The CDR3 is 14 residues long. V was pared by 6 bases and J by 12 bases, with 15 bases of the junction left unmatched. Looked up from germline, CDR1 is LNHDA and CDR2 is SQIVND (reference sequence). Here the CDR3 DNA reads TGTGCCAGTAGGAGGACAGGGCCAACCATGCGGCCTTTCTTT. This gives the protein CASRRTGPTMRPFF.

This clone was observed once. The chain recombines TRBV28 with TRBJ2-4, with TRBD2 as a possible D gene (5 bases). The V and J ends lost 9 bases and 4 bases respectively, with 10 bases between them. CDR1 and CDR2 from the germline V gene are MDHEN and SYDVKM. The CDR3 loop spans 12 amino acids. CDR3 DNA: TGTGCCAGTCGGACGGGGAAAAACATTCAGTACTTC. This encodes CASRTGKNIQYF.

The chain has TRBV11-2 and TRBJ2-3; the D is unclear. Germline-derived CDR1 and CDR2 are SGHAT and FQNNGV. V was clipped by 0 bases and J by 7 bases, with 8 bases between them. The CDR3 has 13 residues. The CDR3 nucleotides are TGTGCCAGCAGCTTAGAAGGTCTTCATACGCAGTATTTT. It translates to CASSLEGLHTQYF.

This chain connects TRBV9 to TRBJ2-5, with TRBD2 identical over 7 bases. The V gene's germline CDR1 is SGDLS and CDR2 YYNGEE. With 6 bases clipped from V and 4 bases from J, the junction kept 9 bases outside the gene matches. CDR3 size: 14 residues. CDR3 loop: CASNSRGRGETQYF. The CDR3 bases are TGTGCCAGCAACTCGCGGGGGAGAGGAGAGACCCAGTACTTC.

The chain combines TRBV6-5 with TRBJ2-2; D is possibly TRBD1 or TRBD2 (6 bases each). Germline V gene data show CDR1 as MNHEY and CDR2 as SVGAGI. Deletions cut 6 bases from V and 5 bases from J, with 13 bases between. CDR3 length: 14 amino acids. In nucleotides, the CDR3 is TGTGCCAGCAGGGGGGGCGCAAGAACCGGGGAGCTGTTTTTT. Translation: CASRGGARTGELFF.

The V call is TRBV7-2, the J call TRBJ2-7; TRBD1 is a possible D gene (5 bases). Between the trimmed V and J ends, which lost 5 bases and 3 bases, there was a span of 8 bases. The CDR3 consists of 12 residues. Germline CDR1 and CDR2: SGHTA and FQGNSA. This chain's CDR3 is CASSRQGYEQYF. CDR3 bases: TGTGCCAGCAGCCGTCAGGGCTACGAGCAGTACTTC.

The chain recombines TRBV2 with TRBJ1-1; D gene ambiguous. The V and J ends lost 8 bases and 0 bases respectively, with 13 bases between them. Germline V gene lookup returns CDR1 SNHLY and CDR2 FYNNEI. This CDR3 has 14 amino acids. The CDR3 bases are TGTGCCAGCTTTGAAGGACGGCTGAACACTGAAGCTTTCTTT. Translating gives CASFEGRLNTEAFF.

The rearrangement uses TRBV7-9 and TRBJ1-5; D is ambiguous. This CDR3 region has 14 residues. In germline, CDR1 is SEHNR, CDR2 FQNEAQ (reference sequence). V was clipped by 4 bases and J by 5 bases, with 12 bases between them. CDR3 amino acids: CASSSGGYHQPQHF. The CDR3 region has the DNA TGTGCCAGCAGCTCAGGCGGGTATCATCAGCCCCAGCATTTT.

This chain joins TRBV2 and TRBJ2-5; D unclear. Germline V lookup: CDR1 SNHLY, CDR2 FYNNEI. V was pared by 2 bases and J by 2 bases, with 6 bases between. The length of the CDR3 is 13 residues. The CDR3 region is CASSEPLQETQYF. The CDR3 DNA is TGTGCCAGCAGTGAACCACTACAAGAGACCCAGTACTTC.

The chain carries TRBV6-5 and TRBJ2-4; D possibly corresponds to TRBD2 (6 bases). V was shortened by 2 bases and J by 1 base, with 12 bases between the two germline ends. CDR1 is MNHEY, CDR2 SVGAGI, per germline. This CDR3 comprises 16 residues. The CDR3 reads CASSYGGVGAKNIQYF. The CDR3 coding sequence is TGTGCCAGCAGTTACGGAGGGGTTGGGGCCAAAAACATTCAGTACTTC.

The rearrangement links TRBV5-1 to TRBJ2-5, with 9 bases identical to TRBD1. Unmatched junction bases numbered 5, after V lost 4 bases and J lost 4 bases. This CDR3 has 14 amino acids. Germline V gene sequence: CDR1 SGHRS, CDR2 YFSETQ. CDR3 coding DNA: TGCGCCAGCAGCACCGGGACAGGGATAGAGACCCAGTACTTC. Its translation: CASSTGTGIETQYF.

In nucleotides, the CDR3 is TGTGCCAGCAGTCTGGCCATGGGGGTCCCCAGGCAGTACGTC. Residues: CASSLAMGVPRQYV. The V call is TRBV6-5, the J call TRBJ2-7, with D perhaps being TRBD1 or TRBD2 (5 bases each). The CDR3 consists of 14 residues. CDR1 is MNHEY and CDR2 is SVGAGI in the germline V gene. With 5 bases removed from V and 9 bases from J, the gap between germline ends came to 20 bases.

The chain joins TRBV19 to TRBJ2-2, with 11 bases matching TRBD1. Germline V CDR1 and CDR2: LNHDA, SQIVND (reference sequence). Trimming removed 5 bases from V and 9 bases from J; junction bases left unmatched: 8. The CDR3 is 15 amino acids. CDR3 sequence: CASSPGTGGSWELFF. CDR3 nucleotides: TGTGCCAGTAGTCCCGGGACAGGGGGTAGTTGGGAGCTGTTTTTT.